What follows is one T cell receptor beta chain and its context. Its specificity is unknown. Those patients picked for sequencing had displayed CD8+CD57+ cell expansion on flow cytometry. At blood sampling, none of the patients had yet received therapy. CDR1 and CDR2 (germline): SNHLY, FYNNEI. V lost 6 bases and J lost 12, with 27 bases in between. The CDR3 contains 15 residues. Genomic DNA provided the template from which TCR beta VDJ and CDR3 profiles were obtained. TCRdb fed the reads into MiXCR, producing one record per CDR3 protein. The sample lists tens of thousands of distinct CDR3 sequences, about 63% seen once, with 59% in the top ten. This specimen comes from a study of CD8+CD57+ T cells in acquired aplastic anemia. As for the study in general: Sorted CD4+ and CD8+ cell DNA averaged around 3 ug. Points from the study as a whole: Researchers report that around 31 CD8+ CDR3 sequences appeared in both patients and controls.

The rearrangement links TRBV2 to TRBJ2-7; possible D gene TRBD2, 5 bases. Sequencing was performed on sorted CD4+, CD8+, or CD8+CD57+ T cells (not recorded which) from PBMCs. This TCR was sampled from a human donor with aplastic anemia. The CDR3 spells CASRTRAGDIGVWYF. For the CDR3, the DNA is TGTGCCAGCAGAACTAGGGCAGGCGACATCGGCGTTTGGTACTTC.